The 9 T cell receptor beta chains reported below all come from one sample, sequenced in a study of neurological immune-mediated disorders. TCRdb re-called the 5' RACE reads with MiXCR, one entry per CDR3 protein. Seen here are 54,000 or so distinct CDR3 sequences, approximately 3.5% observed once, and the top ten hold around 3.1%. Sequencing was done on a sample of PBMCs. The origin of the receptors is a young woman with multiple sclerosis.

This clonotype has ten or more counts. V and J are TRBV20-1 and TRBJ1-5; D gene uncertain. This CDR3 is built from 14 residues. Germline V gene sequence: CDR1 DFQATT, CDR2 SNEGSKA (reference sequence). CDR3 loop: CRLRDIGSNQPQHF. The CDR3 coding sequence is TGCAGACTCCGCGACATCGGTAGCAATCAGCCCCAGCATTTT.

This clonotype came up many times. The chain joins TRBV7-2 to TRBJ2-7; D may be TRBD1 (6 bases). This CDR3 is built from 14 residues. Germline V gene sequence: CDR1 SGHTA, CDR2 FQGNSA. V shed 4 bases and J shed 2 bases, with 12 bases lying between them. The CDR3 nucleotides are TGTGCCAGCAGCTCACAGGGCCCAGCCTACGAGCAGTACTTC. It is translated as CASSSQGPAYEQYF.

This clonotype occurred many times. This rearrangement joins TRBV20-1 to TRBJ2-5; D may be TRBD1 (6 bases). Germline CDR1 reads DFQATT; CDR2 reads SNEGSKA (reference sequence). The V end was cut by 3 bases, the J end by 1 base, with 15 bases between. The CDR3 contains 15 residues. The CDR3 protein is CSASLLGAPQETQYF. As DNA, the CDR3 is TGCAGTGCTAGCCTCCTGGGGGCCCCCCAAGAGACCCAGTACTTC.

This clonotype was detected many times. The V call is TRBV28, the J call TRBJ2-6, with 7 positions matching TRBD1. CDR3 length: 16 amino acids. V was clipped by 6 bases and J by 4 bases; unmatched bases: 9. Per germline, CDR1 MDHEN and CDR2 SYDVKM. The chain's CDR3 is CASRRTGGSGANVLTF. The CDR3 region has the DNA TGTGCCAGCAGGCGGACAGGTGGGTCCGGGGCCAACGTCCTGACTTTC.

A remark on this clonotype: The final CDR3 position lacks the conserved phenylalanine or tryptophan, pointing to a likely read error. V gene TRBV4-1 combines with J gene TRBJ2-6; D unresolved. Trimming removed 4 bases at V and 6 bases at J, with 16 bases between. Germline V CDR1 and CDR2: MGHRA, YSYEKL. The CDR3 spans 16 residues. The CDR3 DNA sequence: TGCGCCAGCAGCCTGCGGACGGAAGGGTCGGCCAACGTCCTGACTAAC. As protein: CASSLRTEGSANVLTN.

This clonotype occurred many times. The chain recombines TRBV5-1 with TRBJ2-7; D remains ambiguous. Germline-derived CDR1 and CDR2 are SGHRS and YFSETQ. The CDR3 contains 14 residues. Trimming removed 0 bases from V and 2 bases from J, with 9 bases in between. Here the CDR3 reads CASSLDGFTYEQYF. The CDR3 nucleotides are TGCGCCAGCAGCTTGGACGGGTTCACCTACGAGCAGTACTTC.

On this clonotype itself: The junction shows a germline mismatch at one end, possibly a read error. This chain uses TRBV5-6 with TRBJ2-6; 13 bases are a match to TRBD2. Germline CDR1 SGHDT, CDR2 YYEEEE. This CDR3 region has 18 residues. CDR3 DNA: TGTGCCAGCAGCTTGGCGGGACTAGCGGGATCTGGGGCCAAAGTCCTGACTTTC. Its protein is CASSLAGLAGSGAKVLTF.

At least ten counts were recorded for this clonotype. The CDR3 spells CASSKDRGSNQPQHF. In DNA form, the CDR3 reads TGTGCCAGCAGTAAGGACAGGGGAAGCAATCAGCCCCAGCATTTT. This chain joins TRBV28 and TRBJ1-5; 9 bases are shared with TRBD1. This CDR3 comprises 15 residues. The V and J ends lost 5 bases and 1 base, in that order; junction bases with no gene match: 3. CDR1 is MDHEN and CDR2 is SYDVKM in the germline V gene.

This chain connects TRBV20-1 to TRBJ2-5, with D perhaps TRBD2 (6 bases). This CDR3 region has 14 residues. The V gene lost 1 base and the J gene lost 5 bases, with 14 bases spanning the gap. Per the germline V gene, CDR1 is DFQATT and CDR2 is SNEGSKA (reference sequence). The CDR3 nucleotides are TGCAGTGCTAGAGGTGGCGGGACTCCTGAGACCCAGTACTTC. Translated, it gives CSARGGGTPETQYF.